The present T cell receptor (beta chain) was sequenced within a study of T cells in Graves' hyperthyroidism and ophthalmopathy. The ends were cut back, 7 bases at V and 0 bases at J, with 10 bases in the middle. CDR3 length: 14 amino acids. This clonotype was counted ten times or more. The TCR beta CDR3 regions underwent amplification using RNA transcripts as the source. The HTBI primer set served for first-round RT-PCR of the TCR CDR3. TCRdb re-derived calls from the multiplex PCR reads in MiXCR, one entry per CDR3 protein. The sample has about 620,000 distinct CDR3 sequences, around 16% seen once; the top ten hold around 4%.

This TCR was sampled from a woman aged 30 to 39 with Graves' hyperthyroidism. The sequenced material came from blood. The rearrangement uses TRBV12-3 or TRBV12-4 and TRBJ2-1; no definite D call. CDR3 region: CASNLDNSYNEQFF. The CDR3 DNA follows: TGTGCCAGCAATCTAGACAACTCCTACAATGAGCAGTTCTTC.